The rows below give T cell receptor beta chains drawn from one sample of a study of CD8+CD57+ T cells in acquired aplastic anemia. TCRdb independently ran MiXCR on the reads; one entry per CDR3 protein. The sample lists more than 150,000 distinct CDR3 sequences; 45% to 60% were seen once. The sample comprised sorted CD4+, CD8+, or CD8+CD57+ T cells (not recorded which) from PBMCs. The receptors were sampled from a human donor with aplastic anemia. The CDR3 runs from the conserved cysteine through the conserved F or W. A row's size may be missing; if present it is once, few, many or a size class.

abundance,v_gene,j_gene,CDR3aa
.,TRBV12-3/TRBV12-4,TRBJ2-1,CASSFLAGSYNEQFF
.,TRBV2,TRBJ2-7,CASIEAGYSYEQYF
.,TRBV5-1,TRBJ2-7,CASSLIDRDYNEQYF
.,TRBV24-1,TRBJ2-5,CATSDSEASKWETQYF
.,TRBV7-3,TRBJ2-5,CASSEAGGRETQYF
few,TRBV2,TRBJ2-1,CASSYSGGANEQFF
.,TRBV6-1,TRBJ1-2,CASSEVWGTLTGYTF
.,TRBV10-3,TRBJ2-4,CATTQAGVAKNIQYF
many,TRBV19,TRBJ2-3,CASSTPSGDTDTQYF
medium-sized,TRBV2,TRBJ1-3,CASQQGTGNTIYF
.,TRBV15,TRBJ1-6,CATSRDGAGESPLHF
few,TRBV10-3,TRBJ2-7,CAISESYGTAEDYEQYF
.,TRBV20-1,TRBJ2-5,CSVRVQETQYF
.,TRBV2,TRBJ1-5,CASRKQDGNQPQHF
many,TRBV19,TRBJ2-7,CASSTQGQRTYEQYF
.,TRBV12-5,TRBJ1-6,CASGPYNSPLHF
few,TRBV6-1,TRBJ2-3,CASTAGPRLAGLGTQYF
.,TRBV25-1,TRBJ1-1,CASSYGRGMNTEAFF
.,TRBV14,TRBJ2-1,CASSLYGQGKRQFF
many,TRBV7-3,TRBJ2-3,CASSSGGGASSDTQYF
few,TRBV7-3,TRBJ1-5,CASSFSGDQPQHF
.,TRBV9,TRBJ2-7,CASSVAEGFEQYF
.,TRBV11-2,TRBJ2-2,CASSLWADLTGELFF
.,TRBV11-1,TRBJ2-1,CASSLASGVRNEQFF
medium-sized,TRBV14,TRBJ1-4,CASSQVRQGGEKLFF
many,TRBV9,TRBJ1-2,CASTGEFNYGYTF
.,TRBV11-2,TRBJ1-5,CASSLFPRDSNQPQHF
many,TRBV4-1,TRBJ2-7,CASSQVSGADEQYF
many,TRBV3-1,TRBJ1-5,CASSLQGLGQPQHF
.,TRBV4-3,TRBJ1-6,CASSQEAASPLHF
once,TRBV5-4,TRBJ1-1,CATGVNTEAFF
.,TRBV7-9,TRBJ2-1,CASARLSGSNEQFF
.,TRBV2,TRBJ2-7,CASSVGTGGEEQYF
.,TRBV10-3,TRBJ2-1,CAISEPENNEQFF
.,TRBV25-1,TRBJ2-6,CASSPGTSASSGANVLTF
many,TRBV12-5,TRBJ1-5,CASGLETGAGQPQHF
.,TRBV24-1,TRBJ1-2,CATSSQGVGYTF
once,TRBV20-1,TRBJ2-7,CSARGDRDVAYEQYF
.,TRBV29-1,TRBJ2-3,CSVGTSGGRTDTQYF
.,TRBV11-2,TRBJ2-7,CASGQGAHEQYF
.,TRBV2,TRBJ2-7,CASRTGLTYEQYF
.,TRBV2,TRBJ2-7,CASTRAGRTYEQYF
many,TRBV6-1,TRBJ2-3,CASSATGASTDTQYF
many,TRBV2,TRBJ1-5,CASSEAQGAQPQHF
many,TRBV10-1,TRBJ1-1,CASSDRRGMNTEAFF
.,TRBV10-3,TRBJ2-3,CAISSSGKSTDTQYF
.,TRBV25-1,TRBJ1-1,CASSHAGQGSMAFF
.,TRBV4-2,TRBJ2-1,CASSDQQGNNEQFF
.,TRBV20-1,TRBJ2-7,CSATLANTYEQYF
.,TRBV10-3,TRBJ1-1,CAIMTGGPNTEAFF
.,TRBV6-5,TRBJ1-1,CASSLTRANAEAFF
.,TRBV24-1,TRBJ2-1,CATSEGPLIGEQFF